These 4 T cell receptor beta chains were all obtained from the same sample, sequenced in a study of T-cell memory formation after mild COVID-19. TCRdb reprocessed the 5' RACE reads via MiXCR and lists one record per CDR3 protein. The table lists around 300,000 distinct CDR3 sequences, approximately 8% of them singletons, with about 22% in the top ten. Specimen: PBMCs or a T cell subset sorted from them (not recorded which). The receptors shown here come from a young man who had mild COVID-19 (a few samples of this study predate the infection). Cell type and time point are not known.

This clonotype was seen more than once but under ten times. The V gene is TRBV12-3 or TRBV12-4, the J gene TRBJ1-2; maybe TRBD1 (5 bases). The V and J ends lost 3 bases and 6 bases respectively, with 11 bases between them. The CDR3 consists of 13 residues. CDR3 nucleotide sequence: TGTGCCAGCAGTTTGGGCAGGGCGAATGGCTACACCTTC. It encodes CASSLGRANGYTF.

DNA for the CDR3: TGTGCCAGCAGCCAAGATCGGGGCCGGGAGACCCAGTACTTC. It is translated as CASSQDRGRETQYF. The V call is TRBV3-1, the J call TRBJ2-5; D tentatively reads TRBD1 or TRBD2 (5 bases each). The CDR3 totals 14 residues. The V end was cut by 0 bases, the J end by 5 bases, with 10 bases between. Germline CDR1 LGHDT, CDR2 YNNKEL (reference sequence).

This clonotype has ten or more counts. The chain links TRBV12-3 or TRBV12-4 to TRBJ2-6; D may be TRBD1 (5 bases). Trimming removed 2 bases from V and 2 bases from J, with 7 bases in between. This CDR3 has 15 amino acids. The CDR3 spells CASSLRGAGANVLTF. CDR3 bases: TGTGCCAGCAGTTTAAGGGGTGCTGGGGCCAACGTCCTGACTTTC.

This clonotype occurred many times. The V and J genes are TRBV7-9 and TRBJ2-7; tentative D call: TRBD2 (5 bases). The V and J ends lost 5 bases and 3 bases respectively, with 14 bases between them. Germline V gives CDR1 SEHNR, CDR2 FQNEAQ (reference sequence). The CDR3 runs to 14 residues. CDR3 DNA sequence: TGTGCCAGCAGCCCAGAGGGCACTTTCTACGAGCAGTACTTC. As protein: CASSPEGTFYEQYF.